The present entry profiles one T cell receptor beta chain with its context. Its antigen specificity is not known. Qualities for individual bases were not recorded, and no much larger clone is one base off. Each collaborating institution followed its own protocols to collect whole blood in K2EDTA tubes. Collaborator samples were shipped for TCRbeta analysis as frozen whole blood, isolated PBMCs, or DNA extracted from either sample type. TCRbeta CDR3 regions were amplified from genomic DNA using the immunoSEQ Assay, a bias-controlled multiplex PCR. Per the authors' processing: Within the assay, amplification of reference gene primers was used to estimate how many nucleated cells each sample contained. To quantify the absolute abundance of each unique TCRbeta CDR3 rearrangement, sequence reads were collapsed and filtered. Productive Simpson clonality was computed per sample as the square root of Simpson's diversity index over productive rearrangements. The source is immuneACCESS, and TCRdb retained only in-frame sequences with V and J called. Part of the clones is not carried over; for the studies checked, unresolved V genes explain less than half of this, and the remainder is unexplained. V and J calls and clone size are those listed in that table; D and trimming were worked out from the DNA. Present in this sample are over 85,000 clones, 70% to 90% of which were seen just once. The top ten clonotypes cover 4% to 5% of the sample.

The data were obtained in a study of blood T cell repertoires in COVID-19 (dated by TCRdb to the early 2020s). General notes on the study: Samples covering the acute and convalescent phases of COVID-19 were provided by collaborators in the United States, Italy and Spain. The material from the prospective study consisted of cDNA or gDNA derived from T cells, B-cell-depleted T cells, or PBMCs. The dataset comprised deeply sampled blood TCRbeta repertoires from subjects exposed to, actively infected with, or recovered from COVID-19. A freely available public database, intended as a resource for researchers studying the immune response to SARS-CoV-2, is where the repertoires were released. Samples came from the ongoing ImmuneRACE study (first 160 participants) plus 1,254 subjects from 6 global collaborators. The sample metadata nearly always contained a de-identified subject ID, COVID-19 status, age in years and sex. Where available, HLA class I and class II types were taken from metadata supplied by the sample provider and were not determined by assay-based typing. Summary of the overall study and its limitations: The quantity of clinical and demographic metadata differed by source and by participant and was supplied without curation.

Sequenced input: peripheral blood. This sequence was found in a man aged 65 to 79 with acute or convalescent COVID-19.

The CDR3: CASRHTDQPQHF. The base sequence is TGTGCAAGTCGTCACACCGATCAGCCCCAGCATTTT. Recombination joined TRBV12-2 with TRBJ1-5; no DNA check was done on the table's D call, TRBD1. TRBV12-2 corresponds to a pseudogene. The CDR3 contains 12 residues, cysteine and phenylalanine counted. Just the 36-base CDR3 DNA is kept, in frame starting at base 1.